These 32 T cell receptor beta chains originate from one sample sequenced in a study of OX40 agonist ivuxolimab in advanced cancers. Clones were sequenced by immunoSEQ multiplex PCR, and TCRdb holds only the in-frame ones, with some missing. The data contain roughly 30,000 clones, approximately 90% of them seen just once; the ten biggest clones take up over 35%. Here the sequenced sample was CD4+ or CD8+ T cells sorted from blood, taken in a trial of the OX40 agonist ivuxolimab. The source is an adult with an advanced solid tumor such as melanoma, head and neck, liver or kidney cancer.

This clone was seen a handful of times. The chain employs TRBV21-1 and TRBJ2-1; the table's TRBD1 call for D was not verified on the DNA. TRBV21-1 is given as a pseudogene. The CDR3 consists of 17 residues. The CDR3 DNA reads TGTGCCAGCAGCAAAGCGCATGGTTTCAGCTCCTACAATGAGCAGTTCTTC. It encodes CASSKAHGFSSYNEQFF.

The chain couples TRBV27 to TRBJ2-1, with D hard to call. Germline CDR1 is MNHEY and CDR2 is SMNVEV (reference sequence). The length of the CDR3 is 13 residues. V was cut by 3 bases and J by 8 bases, with 11 bases left in between. The CDR3 region has the DNA TGTGCCAGCAGTTTTAACGAGATTGATGAGCAGTTCTTC. This codes for CASSFNEIDEQFF.

The rearrangement links TRBV28 to TRBJ2-2, with D maybe TRBD1 (5 bases). The germline V gene encodes CDR1 MDHEN and CDR2 SYDVKM. V was clipped by 5 bases and J by 3 bases, with 10 bases between them. The CDR3 is made up of 14 amino acids. The CDR3 bases are TGTGCCAGCAGTCCACAGGATCACACCGGGGAGCTGTTTTTT. Residues: CASSPQDHTGELFF.

The chain joins TRBV28 to TRBJ1-6; no clear D gene. The CDR3 covers 11 residues. V gave up 5 bases and J gave up 11 bases, with 7 bases separating them. The germline V gene has CDR1 MDHEN and CDR2 SYDVKM. CDR3 amino acids: CASSRGPPLHF. CDR3 DNA sequence: TGTGCCAGCAGTCGCGGACCACCCCTCCACTTT. Full variable domain (remainder filled in from reference TRBV28 and TRBJ1-6): DVKVTQSSRYLVKRTGEKVFLECVQDMDHENMFWYRQDPGLGLRLIYFSYDVKMKEKGDIPEGYSVSREKKERFSLILESASTNQTSMYLCASSRGPPLHFGNGTRLTVT.

The CDR3: CASSPQGARYGYTF. The CDR3 bases are TGTGCCAGCAGTCCCCAGGGGGCGCGGTATGGCTACACCTTC. The rearrangement uses TRBV27 and TRBJ1-2; 8 nucleotides line up with TRBD1. This CDR3 has 14 residues. In germline, CDR1 is MNHEY, CDR2 SMNVEV (reference sequence). The V gene end was trimmed by 5 bases and the J gene end by 5 bases; junction bases not matched to a gene: 7.

The chain has TRBV11-3 and TRBJ2-7, with D maybe TRBD1 (6 bases). The V and J ends lost 2 bases and 3 bases respectively, with 14 bases between them. CDR1 is SGHNT and CDR2 is YENEEA in the germline V gene. CDR3 length equals 15 residues. DNA of the CDR3: TGTGCCAGCAGCTTATTTGCAGGGGATTACTACGAGCAGTACTTC. Translated, it gives CASSLFAGDYYEQYF.

This clone showed up just once. The chain joins TRBV28 to TRBJ1-3; perhaps TRBD1 as D (6 bases). The length of the CDR3 is 17 residues. V was shortened by 5 bases and J by 2 bases, with 19 bases between the two germline ends. The germline V gene has CDR1 MDHEN and CDR2 SYDVKM. The CDR3 here is CASSANSRGVAGNTIYF. The CDR3 DNA follows: TGTGCCAGCAGTGCCAACAGTAGGGGGGTTGCTGGAAACACCATATATTTT.

The chain combines TRBV7-9 with TRBJ2-7, with TRBD2 matching over 7 bases. The CDR3 runs to 16 residues. V dropped 2 bases and J dropped 9; count of bases not matched to a gene: 16. Germline V CDR1 and CDR2: SEHNR, FQNEAQ (reference sequence). The CDR3 region has the DNA TGTGCCAGCAGCTTATTCAAGGGAGGGGACGACGCAGGGCAGTACTTC. This sequence encodes CASSLFKGGDDAGQYF. Drawing the rest from reference TRBV7-9 and TRBJ2-7, the complete variable domain is DTGVSQNPRHKITKRGQNVTFRCDPISEHNRLYWYRQTLGQGPEFLTYFQNEAQLEKSRLLSDRFSAERPKGSFSTLEIQRTEQGDSAMYLCASSLFKGGDDAGQYFGPGTRLTVT.

This clone appeared once. Written as DNA, the CDR3 is TGTGCCAGCACCCGGGGGAAGTTCTACAATGAGCAGTTCTTC. It translates to CASTRGKFYNEQFF. The chain couples TRBV6-1 to TRBJ2-1; D is possibly TRBD2 (6 bases). The CDR3 contains 14 residues. Germline assignment: CDR1 MNHNS and CDR2 SASEGT. V dropped 7 bases and J dropped 3 bases, with 13 bases sitting between them.

The chain links TRBV27 to TRBJ2-1; TRBD2 matches 14 bases. Germline CDR1 MNHEY, CDR2 SMNVEV (reference sequence). J was trimmed by 2 bases and V by 2 bases; bases with no gene match: 8. The CDR3 is 19 residues long. As DNA, the CDR3 is TGTGCCAGCAGTTTAGGGGGGACTAGCGGGAGAGGGACCTACAATGAGCAGTTCTTC. Its protein product is CASSLGGTSGRGTYNEQFF.

The gene calls are TRBV5-1 and TRBJ2-1; D is undetermined. This CDR3 contains 16 residues. CDR1 SGHRS and CDR2 YFSETQ come from the germline V gene. Trimming took off 1 base at V and 2 bases at J, with 13 bases between the two ends. DNA for the CDR3: TGCGCCAGCAGCTTGCCTGCCGTGGTGACCTACAATGAGCAGTTCTTC. This sequence encodes CASSLPAVVTYNEQFF.

This clone has only one observation. This rearrangement joins TRBV18 to TRBJ2-2; D unresolved. Trimming left V 4 bases short and J 0 bases short, with 9 bases between. Per germline, CDR1 KGHSH and CDR2 LQKENI. The CDR3 is made up of 15 amino acids. The CDR3 DNA follows: TGTGCCAGCTCACGAATGACCCCGAACACCGGGGAGCTGTTTTTT. Protein: CASSRMTPNTGELFF.

The chain links TRBV30 to TRBJ1-4; D possibly corresponds to TRBD1 (6 bases). Per the germline V gene, CDR1 is GTSNPN and CDR2 is SVGIG (reference sequence). The V end lost 2 bases, the J end lost 6 bases, and 10 bases lay between the germline ends. There are 13 residues in the CDR3. CDR3 nucleotides: TGTGCCTGGAGTCCGGGACACGATGAAAAACTGTTTTTT. Translating it yields CAWSPGHDEKLFF.

This sequence joins TRBV7-2 and TRBJ2-1; possible D gene TRBD1, 6 bases. Trimming removed 6 bases from V and 0 bases from J, with 12 bases in between. This CDR3 has 15 amino acids. Per the germline V gene, CDR1 is SGHTA and CDR2 is FQGNSA. Written as DNA, the CDR3 is TGTGCCAGCAGAACTACAGGGAGCTCCTACAATGAGCAGTTCTTC. Protein: CASRTTGSSYNEQFF.

The chain recombines TRBV27 with TRBJ1-5; D is ambiguous. The CDR3 sequence is 14 residues long. Germline V lookup: CDR1 MNHEY, CDR2 SMNVEV (reference sequence). The V end lost 5 bases, the J end lost 6 bases, and 14 bases lay between the germline ends. The CDR3 here is CASSDAGLGQPQHF. The CDR3 coding sequence is TGTGCCAGCAGTGATGCGGGGTTGGGTCAGCCCCAGCATTTT.

This chain connects TRBV4-3 to TRBJ2-7, with 8 bases that match TRBD1. Trimming removed 1 base from V and 7 bases from J; junction bases left unmatched: 15. In germline, CDR1 is LGHNA, CDR2 YSLEER. This CDR3 is built from 17 residues. CDR3 sequence reads: CASSQGNGQGVMEEQYF. In DNA form, the CDR3 reads TGCGCCAGCAGCCAAGGGAACGGACAGGGAGTTATGGAGGAGCAGTACTTC.

The chain joins TRBV9 to TRBJ1-4, with D uncertain. Germline V lookup: CDR1 SGDLS, CDR2 YYNGEE. Trimming took off 0 bases at V and 8 bases at J, with 14 bases between the two ends. The CDR3 extends over 15 amino acids. CDR3 bases: TGTGCCAGCAGCGTAGGGGCTGGTCTAGCGGAAAAACTGTTTTTT. The encoded protein is CASSVGAGLAEKLFF.

This chain connects TRBV10-3 to TRBJ2-7; the D gene is possibly TRBD2 (5 bases). CDR3 length equals 15 residues. The V gene's germline CDR1 is ENHRY and CDR2 SYGVKD. The germline V and J ends were trimmed by 6 bases and 4 bases, with 19 bases remaining between them. The chain's CDR3 is CAISFTEDGTYEQYF. CDR3 sequence (DNA): TGTGCCATCAGCTTCACGGAGGACGGCACTTACGAGCAGTACTTC.

V and J are TRBV28 and TRBJ2-1, with D possibly matching TRBD2 (6 bases). CDR1 and CDR2 (germline): MDHEN, SYDVKM. The CDR3 runs 15 residues. V dropped 3 bases and J dropped 3 bases, with 12 bases sitting between them. The CDR3 nucleotides are TGTGCCAGCAGTTTGGCCAGGGAGGACTACAATGAGCAGTTCTTC. It translates to CASSLAREDYNEQFF.

The chain uses TRBV27 and TRBJ1-1, with D perhaps matching TRBD1 (5 bases). Trimming removed 1 base at V and 1 base at J, with 13 bases between. The germline CDR1 and CDR2 sequences are MNHEY and SMNVEV (reference sequence). The CDR3 totals 16 residues. CDR3 residues: CASSLLTGTGNTEAFF. The CDR3 bases are TGTGCCAGCAGTTTATTAACCGGGACTGGGAACACTGAAGCTTTCTTT.

The J gene is TRBJ1-2, the V gene TRBV27; D gene unclear. The CDR3 is 15 residues long. V shed 5 bases and J shed 6 bases, with 19 bases lying between them. Germline lookup yields CDR1 MNHEY and CDR2 SMNVEV (reference sequence). CDR3: CASSTIAWAPNGYTF. The CDR3 nucleotides read TGTGCCAGCAGTACGATAGCGTGGGCCCCCAATGGCTACACCTTC.

The chain recombines TRBV6-6 with TRBJ1-1; D is unclear. The CDR3 covers 15 residues. Germline V gene sequence: CDR1 MNHNY, CDR2 SVGAGI (reference sequence). Trimming took 2 bases from V and 0 from J, leaving 10 bases between them. CDR3 sequence (DNA): TGTGCCAGCAGTTACCTCCGGGTCGTGAACACTGAAGCTTTCTTT. It yields the protein CASSYLRVVNTEAFF.

V is TRBV27 and J is TRBJ2-3, with 10 bases lining up with TRBD2. Looked up from germline, CDR1 is MNHEY and CDR2 is SMNVEV (reference sequence). The CDR3 extends over 14 amino acids. V gave up 7 bases and J gave up 6 bases; unmatched junction bases: 7. The CDR3 sequence: CASKPSGSPDTQYF. Written as DNA, the CDR3 is TGTGCCAGCAAGCCTAGCGGGAGCCCGGATACGCAGTATTTT.

V is TRBV30 and J is TRBJ2-7; D is undetermined. V was clipped by 2 bases and J by 5 bases, with 16 bases between them. The CDR3 is 14 amino acids. Germline V gene lookup returns CDR1 GTSNPN and CDR2 SVGIG (reference sequence). The CDR3 DNA reads as TGTGCCTGGAGTCGGACGAATCACTACCACGAGCAGTACTTC. Amino acid sequence: CAWSRTNHYHEQYF. The full variable domain, completed using reference TRBV30 and TRBJ2-7, is SQTIHQWPATLVQPVGSPLSLECTVEGTSNPNLYWYRQAAGRGLQLLFYSVGIGQISSEVPQNLSASRPQDRQFILSSKKLLLSDSGFYLCAWSRTNHYHEQYFGPGTRLTVT.

The rearrangement uses TRBV6-4 and TRBJ2-2; tentative D call: TRBD2 (6 bases). This CDR3 has 14 amino acids. Germline V gene data show CDR1 as MRHNA and CDR2 as SNTAGT. V was cut by 4 bases and J by 4 bases, with 10 bases left in between. The CDR3 DNA is TGTGCCAGCAGTGCCTCTAGCGCCACCGGGGAGCTGTTTTTT. It specifies CASSASSATGELFF.

This clone was counted a single time. The CDR3 DNA reads TGTGCCAGCAGTGCTTTGGTGGGGACGGGGTACGAGCAGTACTTC. Its translation is CASSALVGTGYEQYF. This rearrangement joins TRBV2 to TRBJ2-5; D assignment may be TRBD1 or TRBD2 (5 bases each). The J call is in doubt because the DNA end fits TRBJ2-7 better. From germline, CDR1 is SNHLY and CDR2 FYNNEI. CDR3 size: 15 residues.

The J gene is TRBJ2-7, the V gene TRBV7-9; D tentatively reads TRBD1 or TRBD2 (6 bases each). The CDR3 runs 16 residues. Germline V CDR1 and CDR2: SEHNR, FQNEAQ (reference sequence). V dropped 5 bases and J dropped 3 bases, with 20 bases sitting between them. The CDR3 reads CASSPQIGGTLYEQYF. The CDR3 coding sequence is TGTGCCAGCAGCCCCCAGATTGGGGGGACACTCTACGAGCAGTACTTC.

This chain connects TRBV11-2 to TRBJ2-7; a weak D match, TRBD2 (6 bases). The V gene's germline CDR1 is SGHAT and CDR2 FQNNGV. This CDR3 is built from 15 residues. With 3 bases removed from V and 1 base from J, the gap between germline ends came to 13 bases. DNA of the CDR3: TGTGCCAGCAGCTTGGCAGCGGGCTCTTCCTACGAGCAGTACTTC. This codes for CASSLAAGSSYEQYF.

The V and J genes are TRBV6-6 and TRBJ2-3; weak D call: TRBD2 (6 bases). The V and J ends lost 4 bases and 1 base respectively, with 15 bases between them. This CDR3 is 16 amino acids long. The germline gives CDR1 MNHNY, CDR2 SVGAGI (reference sequence). The CDR3 DNA reads as TGTGCCAGCAGTTTCCTGGGGGGACGAGGCACAGATACGCAGTATTTT. Protein sequence: CASSFLGGRGTDTQYF.

V usage is TRBV20-1 and J usage is TRBJ1-1, with D possibly being TRBD1 (6 bases). Trimming took 4 bases from V and 7 from J, leaving 10 bases between them. This CDR3 is 11 amino acids long. CDR1 and CDR2 from the germline V gene are DFQATT and SNEGSKA (reference sequence). The CDR3 DNA sequence: TGCAGTGCTACGCTGACAGGTGAAGCTTTCTTT. Translation gives CSATLTGEAFF.

V usage is TRBV30 and J usage is TRBJ2-7; D not resolved. The length of the CDR3 is 11 residues. Deletions cut 3 bases from V and 5 bases from J, with 8 bases between. The V gene's germline CDR1 is GTSNPN and CDR2 SVGIG (reference sequence). CDR3 bases: TGTGCCTGGAGGATCGTGAACGAGCAGTACTTC. It translates to CAWRIVNEQYF.

This sequence joins TRBV9 and TRBJ2-7, with 8 bases that match TRBD2. Losses at the gene ends were 0 bases for V and 6 bases for J; bases not matched to a gene: 8. Germline V CDR1 and CDR2: SGDLS, YYNGEE. This CDR3 contains 15 residues. This CDR3 reads CASSVGIAGRTEQYF. CDR3 nucleotide sequence: TGTGCCAGCAGCGTAGGAATAGCGGGACGCACCGAGCAGTACTTC.